This T cell receptor (beta chain) originates from a study of shared clonotypes between healthy human individuals. The table came from immunoSEQ multiplex PCR; TCRdb's copy has only in-frame clones and leaves some out. The sample lists around 1.9 million clones; just under 95% were seen once. Comment on this clone: Antigen unknown.

Selected positively for CCR7 and CD45RO-negative, naive CD8 cells excluded terminally differentiated effector memory CD45RA+ cells. The CDR3 is 11 residues long. V was shortened by 5 bases and J by 7 bases, with 8 bases between the two germline ends. The germline gives CDR1 PRHDT, CDR2 FYEKMQ (reference sequence). The study, taken as a whole, reports: Represented genetic and exposure-history diversity was restricted by having few donors.

The chain recombines TRBV13 with TRBJ1-1; unclear D gene. This clonotype was sampled from a man aged 18 to 29 in good health. Some clones in this sample may be carry-over from other donors' samples. Sequenced material: naive CD8+ T cells from PBMCs. CDR3 bases: TGTGCCAGCAGCCTCGATCATGAAGCTTTCTTT. It encodes CASSLDHEAFF.